What follows are 11 T cell receptor beta chains derived from one specimen sequenced in a study of blood T cell repertoires in COVID-19. Generated by immunoSEQ multiplex PCR, the TCRdb table keeps only in-frame clones and is missing some. The table lists approximately 200,000 clones, 70% to 90% of them singletons. Sequenced sample: PBMCs or T cells enriched from blood (not recorded which). The source of these receptors is a young man who had recovered from COVID-19.

J is TRBJ1-4 and V is TRBV7-6; D possibly corresponds to TRBD1 (5 bases). Trimming stripped 5 bases from V and 2 bases from J, with 9 bases between. Germline-derived CDR1 and CDR2 are SGHVS and FNYEAQ. CDR3 length: 14 amino acids. The DNA of the CDR3 is TGTGCCAGCAGCCCGACAGTTACTAATGAAAAACTGTTTTTT. This codes for CASSPTVTNEKLFF.

This chain connects TRBV9 to TRBJ1-1; maybe TRBD1 (6 bases). The CDR3 length is 15 residues. Deletions cut 2 bases from V and 2 bases from J, with 13 bases between. CDR1 is SGDLS and CDR2 is YYNGEE in the germline V gene. CDR3 sequence: CASSVILGGNTEAFF. CDR3 coding DNA: TGTGCCAGCAGCGTTATCTTAGGGGGTAACACTGAAGCTTTCTTT. The whole variable domain, remainder taken from reference TRBV9 and TRBJ1-1, is DSGVTQTPKHLITATGQRVTLRCSPRSGDLSVYWYQQSLDQGLQFLIQYYNGEERAKGNILERFSAQQFPDLHSELNLSSLELGDSALYFCASSVILGGNTEAFFGQGTRLTVV.

CDR3 DNA sequence: TGTGCCAGCAGCTTACCACCGGGACAGAACACTGAAGCTTTCTTT. The encoded protein is CASSLPPGQNTEAFF. The chain joins TRBV7-2 to TRBJ1-1; tentatively, D is TRBD1 (6 bases). CDR3 length: 15 residues. Trimming shortened V by 2 bases and J by 1 base, and 11 bases separated the two germline ends. From germline, CDR1 is SGHTA and CDR2 FQGNSA.

This sequence joins TRBV9 and TRBJ2-1; 10 bases are a match to TRBD2. CDR3 length equals 16 residues. The junction had 5 bases not matched to a gene; V was cut back by 0 bases and J by 5 bases. From germline, CDR1 is SGDLS and CDR2 YYNGEE. For the CDR3, the DNA is TGTGCCAGCAGCGTAGTACTAGCGGGATCGGACAATGAGCAGTTCTTC. Protein sequence: CASSVVLAGSDNEQFF.

V usage is TRBV4-1 and J usage is TRBJ1-3, with D perhaps matching TRBD1 (5 bases). The ends were cut back, 6 bases at V and 0 bases at J, with 12 bases in the middle. The V gene's germline CDR1 is MGHRA and CDR2 YSYEKL. CDR3 length: 15 amino acids. The CDR3 bases are TGCGCCAGCAGGGAAGGACAAGTCTCTGGAAACACCATATATTTT. As protein: CASREGQVSGNTIYF.

The genes are TRBV9 and TRBJ2-3, with 9 positions matching TRBD1. CDR1 is SGDLS, CDR2 YYNGEE, per germline. V trimming: 0 bases; J trimming: 6 bases; junction bases outside the gene matches: 8. This CDR3 comprises 16 residues. Here the CDR3 DNA reads TGTGCCAGCAGCGTAGAAGGGACAGGGTGGAGGGATACGCAGTATTTT. Translation: CASSVEGTGWRDTQYF. The full variable domain, in which reference TRBV9 and TRBJ2-3 provide the parts outside the CDR3, is DSGVTQTPKHLITATGQRVTLRCSPRSGDLSVYWYQQSLDQGLQFLIQYYNGEERAKGNILERFSAQQFPDLHSELNLSSLELGDSALYFCASSVEGTGWRDTQYFGPGTRLTVL.

The chain employs TRBV29-1 and TRBJ2-7; tentative D call: TRBD1 (5 bases). The CDR3 length is 13 residues. V dropped 3 bases and J dropped 2 bases, with 11 bases sitting between them. Germline V CDR1 and CDR2: SQVTM, ANQGSEA. The CDR3 sequence: CSVEMTDTYEQYF. DNA of the CDR3: TGCAGCGTTGAGATGACGGACACCTACGAGCAGTACTTC.

The genes are TRBV9 and TRBJ2-2, with a tentative D call TRBD1 (5 bases). This CDR3 comprises 13 residues. Looked up from germline, CDR1 is SGDLS and CDR2 is YYNGEE. V was pared by 4 bases and J by 5 bases, with 9 bases between. The CDR3 sequence is CASSPDKTGELFF. The CDR3, as DNA: TGTGCCAGCAGCCCGGACAAAACCGGGGAGCTGTTTTTT.

The V call is TRBV6-5, the J call TRBJ1-1, with D possibly matching TRBD1 (6 bases). Germline CDR1 reads MNHEY; CDR2 reads SVGAGI. V gave up 6 bases and J gave up 3 bases, with 11 bases separating them. The CDR3 has 13 residues. This chain's CDR3 is CASRGQQYTEAFF. CDR3 DNA: TGTGCCAGCAGAGGACAGCAATACACTGAAGCTTTCTTT.

V is TRBV23-1 and J is TRBJ2-1; 9 bases agree with TRBD2. TRBV23-1 has ORF status, its function being uncertain. This CDR3 is 15 amino acids long. V gave up 3 bases and J gave up 5 bases; unmatched junction bases: 5. CDR3 bases: TGCGCCAGCAGTCAGTCTAGCGGGACCAACAATGAGCAGTTCTTC. This gives the protein CASSQSSGTNNEQFF.

The J gene is TRBJ1-3, the V gene TRBV7-9; D gene uncertain. Germline V gene lookup returns CDR1 SEHNR and CDR2 FQNEAQ (reference sequence). The V end lost 5 bases, the J end lost 0 bases, and 14 bases lay between the germline ends. The CDR3 covers 16 residues. The CDR3 protein is CASSVPGYNSGNTIYF. The CDR3 nucleotides read TGTGCCAGCAGCGTTCCGGGGTATAACTCTGGAAACACCATATATTTT.